The 4 T cell receptor beta chains given below trace back to one sample, sequenced in a study of blood T cell repertoires in COVID-19. Assay: immunoSEQ multiplex PCR; the TCRdb copy retains only in-frame clones and omits some. The sample includes 200,000 to 250,000 clones, more than 65% seen only once; the top ten take approximately 3.8%. The material sequenced was peripheral blood. The source of these receptors is a woman older than 75 with acute or convalescent COVID-19.

CDR3 sequence (DNA): TGTGCCAGCGGGAGACTTGGGACTGAAGCTTTCTTT. Translated: CASGRLGTEAFF. The chain has TRBV6-5 and TRBJ1-1, with D unresolved. V was trimmed by 8 bases and J by 5 bases, leaving 12 bases between them. Germline CDR1 MNHEY, CDR2 SVGAGI. The CDR3 covers 12 residues.

CDR3 sequence: CASSQEQRGGADTQYF. As DNA, the CDR3 is TGTGCCAGCAGCCAAGAGCAACGGGGGGGGGCAGATACGCAGTATTTT. V gene TRBV3-1 (or the pseudogene TRBV3-2) combines with J gene TRBJ2-3, with TRBD2 matching over 8 bases. This CDR3 has 16 amino acids. Germline assignment: CDR1 LGHDT and CDR2 YNNKEL (reference sequence). V lost 0 bases and J lost 4; bases outside the gene matches: 6.

This sequence joins TRBV24-1 and TRBJ2-5; TRBD1 matches at 10 bases. V dropped 2 bases and J dropped 6; count of bases not matched to a gene: 11. The CDR3 extends over 17 amino acids. The germline CDR1 and CDR2 sequences are KGHDR and SFDVKD. The DNA of the CDR3 is TGTGCCACCAGTGATTGCGAGTGGGGACAGGGGCGGCAGACCCAGTACTTC. Protein: CATSDCEWGQGRQTQYF.

The gene calls are TRBV24-1 and TRBJ2-7; 12 nucleotides align to TRBD2. Trimming cost V 4 bases and J 0 bases; bases outside gene matches: 9. Germline V gene lookup returns CDR1 KGHDR and CDR2 SFDVKD. CDR3 length: 18 amino acids. The CDR3 spells CATSELGLAGRCSYEQYF. Here the CDR3 DNA reads TGTGCCACCAGTGAGCTTGGACTAGCGGGGCGCTGCTCCTACGAGCAGTACTTC.